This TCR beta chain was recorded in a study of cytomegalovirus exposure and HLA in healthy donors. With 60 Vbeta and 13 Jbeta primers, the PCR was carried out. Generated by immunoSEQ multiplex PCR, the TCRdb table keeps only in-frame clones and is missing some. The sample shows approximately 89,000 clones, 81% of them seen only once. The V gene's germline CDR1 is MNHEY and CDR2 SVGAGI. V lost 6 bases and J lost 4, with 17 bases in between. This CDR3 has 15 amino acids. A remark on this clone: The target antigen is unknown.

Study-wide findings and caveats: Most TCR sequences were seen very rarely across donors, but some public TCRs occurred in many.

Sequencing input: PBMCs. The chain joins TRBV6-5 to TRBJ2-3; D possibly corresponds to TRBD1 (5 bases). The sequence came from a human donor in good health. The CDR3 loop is CASSRDPGQADTQYF. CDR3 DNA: TGTGCCAGCAGCCGCGATCCAGGGCAGGCAGATACGCAGTATTTT.